This T cell receptor (beta chain) derives from a study of chemoradiotherapy in HPV16-positive cancers. Trimming pared 5 bases from V and 1 base from J, leaving 8 bases between. This CDR3 is 13 amino acids long. CDR1 and CDR2 (germline): SGHRS, YFSETQ. As regards this clone: Its antigen is still unknown.

General study points: Only a couple of HPV16-positive patients supplied the functional HPV-specificity definition.

Produced via immunoSEQ multiplex PCR; TCRdb's table is partial and in-frame only. The table lists more than 30,000 clones, 80% to 90% of them singletons. The clonotype comes from a human donor with HPV-associated anogenital cancer. The gene calls are TRBV5-1 and TRBJ2-3; D is unclear. The sequencing here drew on blood, taken from a patient who underwent chemoradiotherapy. CDR3 loop: CASRTSGTDTQYF. CDR3 bases: TGCGCCAGCAGAACCAGCGGCACAGATACGCAGTATTTT.